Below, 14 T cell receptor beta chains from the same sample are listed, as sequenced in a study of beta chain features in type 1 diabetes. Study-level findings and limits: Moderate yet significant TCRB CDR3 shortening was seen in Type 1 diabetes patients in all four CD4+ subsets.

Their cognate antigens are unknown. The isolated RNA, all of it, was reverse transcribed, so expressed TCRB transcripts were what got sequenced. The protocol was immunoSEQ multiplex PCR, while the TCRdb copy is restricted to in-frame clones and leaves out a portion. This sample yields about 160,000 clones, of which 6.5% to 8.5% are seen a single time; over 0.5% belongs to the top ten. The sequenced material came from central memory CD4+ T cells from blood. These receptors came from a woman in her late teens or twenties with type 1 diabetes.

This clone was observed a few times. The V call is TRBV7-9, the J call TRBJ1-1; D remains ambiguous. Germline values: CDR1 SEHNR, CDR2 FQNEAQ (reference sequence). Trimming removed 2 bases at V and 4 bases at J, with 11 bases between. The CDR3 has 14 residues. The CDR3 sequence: CASSLYGVTTEAFF. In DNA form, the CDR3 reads TGTGCCAGCAGCTTATACGGGGTAACCACTGAAGCTTTCTTT.

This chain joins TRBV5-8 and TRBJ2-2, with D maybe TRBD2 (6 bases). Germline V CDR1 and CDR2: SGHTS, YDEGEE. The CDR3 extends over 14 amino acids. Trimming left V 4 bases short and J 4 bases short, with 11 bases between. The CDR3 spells CASSRSGTTGELFF. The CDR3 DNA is TGTGCCAGCAGCCGTAGCGGAACCACCGGGGAGCTGTTTTTT.

CDR3 region: CASSSLLGHKSSYNEQFF. CDR3 bases: TGTGCCAGCAGCTCGCTCTTGGGACATAAGAGCTCCTACAATGAGCAGTTCTTC. V usage is TRBV5-5 and J usage is TRBJ2-1; perhaps TRBD1 as D (6 bases). Germline assignment: CDR1 SGHKS and CDR2 YYEKEE (reference sequence). V lost 3 bases to trimming and J lost 0 bases, with 19 bases between them. The CDR3 has 18 amino acids.

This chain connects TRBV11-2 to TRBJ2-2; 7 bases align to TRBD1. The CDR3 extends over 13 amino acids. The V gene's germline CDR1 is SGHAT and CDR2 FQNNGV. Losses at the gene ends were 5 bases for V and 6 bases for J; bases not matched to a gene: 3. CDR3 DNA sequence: TGTGCCAGCAGCCAAGGGGGCGCCGGGGAGCTGTTTTTT. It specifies CASSQGGAGELFF.

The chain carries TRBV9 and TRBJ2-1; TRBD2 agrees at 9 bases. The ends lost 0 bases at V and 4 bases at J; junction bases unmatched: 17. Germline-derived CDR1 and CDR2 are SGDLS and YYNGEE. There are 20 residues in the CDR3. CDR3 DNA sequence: TGTGCCAGCAGCGTAGGGCCGGGGGTCAGCGGGGGGCCGTTATACAATGAGCAGTTCTTC. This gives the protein CASSVGPGVSGGPLYNEQFF.

In DNA, the CDR3 is TGTGCCAGCAGCTCGGGGGGCCTCACTGAAGCTTTCTTT. Its protein product is CASSSGGLTEAFF. The V gene is TRBV11-2, the J gene TRBJ1-1; D may be TRBD1 (6 bases). The CDR3 loop spans 13 amino acids. V lost 4 bases to trimming and J lost 4 bases, with 10 bases between them. Per germline, CDR1 SGHAT and CDR2 FQNNGV. Filled out from reference TRBV11-2 and TRBJ1-1, the complete variable domain reads EAGVAQSPRYKIIEKRQSVAFWCNPISGHATLYWYQQILGQGPKLLIQFQNNGVVDDSQLPKDRFSAERLKGVDSTLKIQPAKLEDSAVYLCASSSGGLTEAFFGQGTRLTVV.

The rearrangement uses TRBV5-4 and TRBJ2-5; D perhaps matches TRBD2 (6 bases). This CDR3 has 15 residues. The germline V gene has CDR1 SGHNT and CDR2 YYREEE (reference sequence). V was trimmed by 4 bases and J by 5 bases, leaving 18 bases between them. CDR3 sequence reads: CASSQEPAGGETQYF. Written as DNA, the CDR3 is TGTGCCAGCAGCCAAGAACCAGCCGGAGGGGAGACCCAGTACTTC.

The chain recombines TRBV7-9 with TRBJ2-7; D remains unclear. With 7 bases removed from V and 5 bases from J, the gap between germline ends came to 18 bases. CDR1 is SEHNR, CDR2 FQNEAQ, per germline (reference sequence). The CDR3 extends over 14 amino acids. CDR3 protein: CASTFSSGKDEQYF. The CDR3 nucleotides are TGTGCCAGCACCTTCAGTTCGGGTAAAGACGAGCAGTACTTC.

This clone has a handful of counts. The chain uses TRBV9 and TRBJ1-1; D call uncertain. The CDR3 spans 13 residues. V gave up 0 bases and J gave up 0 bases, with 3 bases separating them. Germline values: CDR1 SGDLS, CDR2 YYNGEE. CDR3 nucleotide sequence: TGTGCCAGCAGCGTAGCCATGAACACTGAAGCTTTCTTT. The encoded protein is CASSVAMNTEAFF.

CDR3 amino acids: CASSRTAPNTGELFF. The CDR3 nucleotides read TGTGCCAGCAGCAGGACAGCCCCGAACACCGGGGAGCTGTTTTTT. V and J are TRBV7-2 and TRBJ2-2, with a weak D call TRBD1 (6 bases). Germline V gene data show CDR1 as SGHTA and CDR2 as FQGNSA. V lost 5 bases and J lost 0, with 10 bases in between. The CDR3 is 15 amino acids.

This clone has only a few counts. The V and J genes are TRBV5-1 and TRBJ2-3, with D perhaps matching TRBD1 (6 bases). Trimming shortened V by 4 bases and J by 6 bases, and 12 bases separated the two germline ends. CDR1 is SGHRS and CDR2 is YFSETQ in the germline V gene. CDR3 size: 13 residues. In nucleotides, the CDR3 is TGCGCCAGCAGCGGTCTCCAGGGGGATACGCAGTATTTT. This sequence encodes CASSGLQGDTQYF.

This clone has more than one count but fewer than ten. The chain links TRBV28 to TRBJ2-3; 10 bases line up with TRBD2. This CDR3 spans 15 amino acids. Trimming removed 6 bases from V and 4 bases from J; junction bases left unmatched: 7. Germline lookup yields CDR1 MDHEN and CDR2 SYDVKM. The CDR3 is CASSPAGLAADTQYF. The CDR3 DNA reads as TGTGCCAGCAGCCCCGCCGGACTAGCGGCAGATACGCAGTATTTT. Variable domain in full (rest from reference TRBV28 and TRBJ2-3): DVKVTQSSRYLVKRTGEKVFLECVQDMDHENMFWYRQDPGLGLRLIYFSYDVKMKEKGDIPEGYSVSREKKERFSLILESASTNQTSMYLCASSPAGLAADTQYFGPGTRLTVL.

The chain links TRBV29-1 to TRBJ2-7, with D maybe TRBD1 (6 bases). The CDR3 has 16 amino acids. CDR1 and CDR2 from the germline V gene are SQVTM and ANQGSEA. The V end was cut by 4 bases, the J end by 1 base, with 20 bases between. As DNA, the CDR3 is TGCAGCGTTGCCCCAGACAGGCTAAACCCATCCTACGAGCAGTACTTC. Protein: CSVAPDRLNPSYEQYF.

The CDR3 region is CASSSGGQGNEKLFF. The CDR3 DNA reads as TGTGCCAGCAGCTCGGGGGGACAGGGTAATGAAAAACTGTTTTTT. V usage is TRBV7-4 and J usage is TRBJ1-4; 9 positions agree with TRBD1. Per germline, CDR1 SGHVT and CDR2 SQSDAQ. The ends lost 4 bases at V and 4 bases at J; junction bases unmatched: 4. CDR3 length: 15 amino acids.